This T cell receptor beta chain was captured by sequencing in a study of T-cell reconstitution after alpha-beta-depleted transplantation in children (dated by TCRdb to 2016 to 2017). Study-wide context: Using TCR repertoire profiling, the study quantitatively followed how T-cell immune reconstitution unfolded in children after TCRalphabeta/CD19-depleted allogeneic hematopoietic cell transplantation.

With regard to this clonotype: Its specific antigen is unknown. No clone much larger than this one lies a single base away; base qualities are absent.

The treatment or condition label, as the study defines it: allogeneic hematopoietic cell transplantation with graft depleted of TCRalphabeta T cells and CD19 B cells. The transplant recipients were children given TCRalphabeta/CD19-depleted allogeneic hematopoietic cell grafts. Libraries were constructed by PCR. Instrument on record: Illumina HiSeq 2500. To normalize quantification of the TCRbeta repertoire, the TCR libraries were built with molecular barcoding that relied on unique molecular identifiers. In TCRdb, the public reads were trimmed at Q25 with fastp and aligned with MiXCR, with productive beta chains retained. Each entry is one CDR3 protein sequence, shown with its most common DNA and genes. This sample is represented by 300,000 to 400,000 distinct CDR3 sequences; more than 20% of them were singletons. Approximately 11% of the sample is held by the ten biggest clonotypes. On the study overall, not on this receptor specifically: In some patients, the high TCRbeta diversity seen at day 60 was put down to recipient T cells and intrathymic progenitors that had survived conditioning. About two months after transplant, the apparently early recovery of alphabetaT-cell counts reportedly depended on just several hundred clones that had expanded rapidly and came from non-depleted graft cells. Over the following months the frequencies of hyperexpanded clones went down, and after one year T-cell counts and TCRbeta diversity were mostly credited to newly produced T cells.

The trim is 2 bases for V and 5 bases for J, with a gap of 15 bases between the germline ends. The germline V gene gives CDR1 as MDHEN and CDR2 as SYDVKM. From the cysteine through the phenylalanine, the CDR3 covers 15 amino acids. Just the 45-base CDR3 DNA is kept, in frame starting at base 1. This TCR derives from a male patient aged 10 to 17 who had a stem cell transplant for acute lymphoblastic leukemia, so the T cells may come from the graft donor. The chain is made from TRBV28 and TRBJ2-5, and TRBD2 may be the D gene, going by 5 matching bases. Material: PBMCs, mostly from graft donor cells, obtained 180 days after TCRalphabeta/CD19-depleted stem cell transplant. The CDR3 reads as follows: CASSLKGVRSETQYF. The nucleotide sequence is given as TGTGCCAGCAGTTTAAAGGGAGTAAGGTCCGAGACCCAGTACTTC.